Included here is one TCR beta chain sequence, with context. Vbeta (60) and Jbeta (13) primers were used in the PCR. The authors' processing: Later analysis identified tens of millions of unique TCR beta chains, about 10 million shared. The assay was immunoSEQ multiplex PCR, and TCRdb's table has in-frame clones only and misses some. That table supplies the V and J calls and clone size; D and trimming were determined from the DNA. The sample consists of about 150,000 clones, roughly 80% of them appearing once. Germline V gene data show CDR1 as SGHDT and CDR2 as YYEEEE. V dropped 3 bases and J dropped 7; count of bases not matched to a gene: 10. The CDR3 runs 17 residues. These data are taken from a study of cytomegalovirus exposure and HLA in healthy donors.

What was sequenced was PBMCs. J is TRBJ2-3 and V is TRBV5-6; 14 nucleotides line up with TRBD2. The TCR comes from a young man in good health and CMV-seronegative. The CDR3 protein is CASSWGTTSGRAHTQYF. CDR3 nucleotides: TGTGCCAGCAGCTGGGGTACGACTAGCGGGAGGGCCCATACGCAGTATTTT. The full variable domain, rest sourced from reference TRBV5-6 and TRBJ2-3, is DAGVTQSPTHLIKTRGQQVTLRCSPKSGHDTVSWYQQALGQGPQFIFQYYEEEERQRGNFPDRFSGHQFPNYSSELNVNALLLGDSALYLCASSWGTTSGRAHTQYFGPGTRLTVL.